The 17 T cell receptor beta chains in this list originate from one sample, sequenced in a study of graft-versus-host responses after intestinal transplantation. The antigens these receptors bind are not known. Clones were sequenced by immunoSEQ multiplex PCR, and TCRdb holds only the in-frame ones, with some missing. This sample has some 81,000 clones, with around nine tenths found just once. This material consisted of unstimulated CD4+ T cells sorted from spleen or lymph node cells, taken before intestinal transplant. All receptors come from a human donor who received an intestinal transplant.

This rearrangement joins TRBV6-1 to TRBJ2-1; 14 bases are a match to TRBD2. J was trimmed by 10 bases and V by 6 bases; bases with no gene match: 2. CDR1 and CDR2 (germline): MNHNS, SASEGT. This CDR3 region has 13 residues. The CDR3 protein is CASRTSGRAEQFF. DNA for the CDR3: TGTGCCAGCAGGACTAGCGGGAGGGCGGAGCAGTTCTTC.

The chain recombines TRBV5-1 with TRBJ1-1; D may be TRBD1 (6 bases). The ends were cut back, 0 bases at V and 4 bases at J, with 16 bases in the middle. Germline V gene sequence: CDR1 SGHRS, CDR2 YFSETQ. CDR3 length: 16 amino acids. The CDR3 region has the DNA TGCGCCAGCAGCTTGGTAGGGCCAGGGGAAAGCACTGAAGCTTTCTTT. Its translation: CASSLVGPGESTEAFF.

The chain links TRBV15 to TRBJ2-7; D possibly corresponds to TRBD1 (5 bases). CDR3 size: 13 residues. The V and J ends lost 3 bases and 3 bases respectively, with 9 bases between them. CDR1 and CDR2 from the germline V gene are LNHNV and YYDKDF (reference sequence). The CDR3 here is CATSRDKHYEQYF. CDR3 in DNA: TGTGCCACCAGCAGGGACAAACACTACGAGCAGTACTTC.

The CDR3 loop reads CASSEAGTGGSGYTF. CDR3 bases: TGTGCCAGCAGTGAAGCCGGGACAGGGGGGTCGGGCTACACCTTC. The chain uses TRBV6-1 and TRBJ1-2; TRBD1 matches 11 bases. Per the germline V gene, CDR1 is MNHNS and CDR2 is SASEGT. V lost 0 bases to trimming and J lost 8 bases; unmatched junction nucleotides: 5. The CDR3 extends over 15 amino acids.

This clone was recorded only once. The chain is built from TRBV18 and TRBJ1-2, with 9 bases identical to TRBD1. V shed 1 base, J shed 8 bases, and the junction held 5 bases outside the gene matches. Germline-derived CDR1 and CDR2 are KGHSH and LQKENI. The CDR3 length is 14 residues. The DNA of the CDR3 is TGTGCCAGCTCACCACGAGGACAGGGGCAAGGCTACACCTTC. Translating it yields CASSPRGQGQGYTF. The full variable domain, completed using reference TRBV18 and TRBJ1-2, is NAGVMQNPRHLVRRRGQEARLRCSPMKGHSHVYWYRQLPEEGLKFMVYLQKENIIDESGMPKERFSAEFPKEGPSILRIQQVVRGDSAAYFCASSPRGQGQGYTFGSGTRLTVV.

The chain is built from TRBV30 and TRBJ2-7; 10 positions agree with TRBD1. CDR1 is GTSNPN, CDR2 SVGIG, per germline (reference sequence). Trimming cost V 1 base and J 0 bases; bases outside gene matches: 3. This CDR3 has 15 amino acids. This chain's CDR3 is CAWSGGQGGSYEQYF. CDR3 coding DNA: TGTGCCTGGAGTGGCGGACAGGGGGGCTCCTACGAGCAGTACTTC.

This chain connects TRBV19 to TRBJ1-1; TRBD1 matches at 7 bases. The CDR3 loop spans 12 amino acids. The V segment lost 5 bases and the J segment 7 bases; nucleotides outside the gene matches: 4. Looked up from germline, CDR1 is LNHDA and CDR2 is SQIVND (reference sequence). CDR3 DNA: TGTGCCAGTAGTCCCCAGGGGGGTGAAGCTTTCTTT. Translation: CASSPQGGEAFF. The full variable domain, with the rest looked up from reference TRBV19 and TRBJ1-1, is DGGITQSPKYLFRKEGQNVTLSCEQNLNHDAMYWYRQDPGQGLRLIYYSQIVNDFQKGDIAEGYSVSREKKESFPLTVTSAQKNPTAFYLCASSPQGGEAFFGQGTRLTVV.

The chain is built from TRBV10-3 and TRBJ1-5, with no clear D. Per the germline V gene, CDR1 is ENHRY and CDR2 is SYGVKD. V was trimmed by 3 bases and J by 5 bases, leaving 14 bases between them. This CDR3 has 15 amino acids. CDR3 sequence: CAISDLGGSDQPQHF. CDR3 sequence (DNA): TGTGCCATCAGTGATTTGGGAGGGAGCGATCAGCCCCAGCATTTT.

Only one count was recorded for this clone. The V gene is TRBV5-4, the J gene TRBJ2-7, with 7 nucleotides matching TRBD1. The trim removed 3 bases at V and 2 bases at J, leaving 2 bases unmatched. This CDR3 contains 13 residues. Germline CDR1 reads SGHNT; CDR2 reads YYREEE (reference sequence). The CDR3, as DNA: TGTGCCAGCAGCTCGGGACAGACCTACGAGCAGTACTTC. Translation: CASSSGQTYEQYF.

The chain combines TRBV5-4 with TRBJ2-7, with TRBD2 as a possible D gene (6 bases). Between the trimmed V and J ends, which lost 0 bases and 0 bases, there was a span of 7 bases. The CDR3 extends over 14 amino acids. Germline V CDR1 and CDR2: SGHNT, YYREEE (reference sequence). CDR3 DNA sequence: TGTGCCAGCAGCTTGGTGGGGGGCTCCTACGAGCAGTACTTC. Translated: CASSLVGGSYEQYF.

The chain links TRBV5-1 to TRBJ2-1, with 7 nucleotides matching TRBD1. The CDR3 length is 15 residues. CDR1 is SGHRS and CDR2 is YFSETQ in the germline V gene. Trimming at V came to 4 bases and at J to 7 bases, leaving 11 bases not matched to a gene. The CDR3 region has the DNA TGCGCCAGCAGCCAGACAGGGATTGGGGTGAATGAGCAGTTCTTC. The encoded protein is CASSQTGIGVNEQFF. Supplemented by reference TRBV5-1 and TRBJ2-1, the full variable domain reads KAGVTQTPRYLIKTRGQQVTLSCSPISGHRSVSWYQQTPGQGLQFLFEYFSETQRNKGNFPGRFSGRQFSNSRSEMNVSTLELGDSALYLCASSQTGIGVNEQFFGPGTRLTVL.

The V call is TRBV19, the J call TRBJ1-1; D unresolved. The CDR3 has 16 amino acids. Trimming left V 1 base short and J 3 bases short, with 15 bases between. Germline-derived CDR1 and CDR2 are LNHDA and SQIVND (reference sequence). The CDR3, as DNA: TGTGCCAGTAGTATAGGTCCGGGGAGAGAGGACACTGAAGCTTTCTTT. This translates into CASSIGPGREDTEAFF.

This chain uses TRBV7-2 with TRBJ1-2; D gene ambiguous. Per germline, CDR1 SGHTA and CDR2 FQGNSA. The ends were cut back, 2 bases at V and 7 bases at J, with 8 bases in the middle. The CDR3 spans 12 residues. In nucleotides, the CDR3 is TGTGCCAGCAGCTTATTAGCCTCTGGCTACACCTTC. It is translated as CASSLLASGYTF.

The rearrangement joins TRBV27 to TRBJ1-1; no clear D gene. The length of the CDR3 is 13 residues. V lost 3 bases to trimming and J lost 0 bases, with 5 bases between them. Germline V gives CDR1 MNHEY, CDR2 SMNVEV (reference sequence). This chain's CDR3 is CASSFNMNTEAFF. The DNA for the CDR3 is TGTGCCAGCAGTTTTAATATGAACACTGAAGCTTTCTTT.

The rearrangement links TRBV11-2 to TRBJ1-2, with D possibly being TRBD1 (6 bases). The V end lost 4 bases, the J end lost 2 bases, and 14 bases lay between the germline ends. From germline, CDR1 is SGHAT and CDR2 FQNNGV. The CDR3 is 15 amino acids. CDR3 sequence: CASSSKNRENYGYTF. The DNA of the CDR3 is TGTGCCAGCAGCTCGAAGAACAGGGAAAACTATGGCTACACCTTC.

The chain joins TRBV19 to TRBJ2-7; 8 nucleotides agree with TRBD1. This CDR3 has 13 residues. CDR1 and CDR2 from the germline V gene are LNHDA and SQIVND (reference sequence). V gave up 5 bases and J gave up 5 bases; unmatched junction bases: 5. DNA of the CDR3: TGTGCCAGTAGTTCCGGACAGGGAGACGAGCAGTACTTC. Protein sequence: CASSSGQGDEQYF.

V is TRBV6-4 and J is TRBJ2-3, with 9 nucleotides matching TRBD2. Germline-derived CDR1 and CDR2 are MRHNA and SNTAGT. The CDR3 has 16 amino acids. V lost 3 bases to trimming and J lost 0 bases; unmatched junction nucleotides: 4. DNA of the CDR3: TGTGCCAGCAGTGAGTTAGCGGGGGAAAGCACAGATACGCAGTATTTT. Translation: CASSELAGESTDTQYF.